One sample yielded the 7 T cell receptor beta chains listed below, sequenced in a study of T cell responses to AZD1222 COVID-19 vaccine. Here immunoSEQ multiplex PCR was the method, and the copy in TCRdb shows in-frame clones only, minus some. This sample has around 100,000 clones, with approximately 90% found just once. The sequencing here drew on peripheral blood, taken on day 0 of AZD1222 vaccination. The source of these receptors is an adult in good health.

J is TRBJ2-2 and V is TRBV7-2; a weak D match, TRBD1 (6 bases). This CDR3 has 16 amino acids. V was cut by 3 bases and J by 2 bases, with 13 bases left in between. Germline V gene sequence: CDR1 SGHTA, CDR2 FQGNSA. As DNA, the CDR3 is TGTGCCAGCAGCTTGCAGCCGGGACATAACACCGGGGAGCTGTTTTTT. As protein: CASSLQPGHNTGELFF.

The chain is built from TRBV28 and TRBJ1-6; TRBD1 might be the D (5 bases). Germline V CDR1 and CDR2: MDHEN, SYDVKM. This CDR3 region has 13 residues. V lost 2 bases and J 10 bases, leaving 9 bases between the germline ends. In DNA form, the CDR3 reads TGTGCCAGCAGTTTAGCGGGGCCATCACCCCTCCACTTT. It is translated as CASSLAGPSPLHF.

The rearrangement uses TRBV23-1 and TRBJ1-2; D remains unclear. TRBV23-1 qualifies as an ORF whose function is uncertain. Trimming removed 4 bases from V and 7 bases from J, with 25 bases in between. The CDR3 contains 17 residues. CDR3 nucleotides: TGCGCCAGCAGTCCACCTCGTGGGCCGCCGAGTATCTCTGGCTACACCTTC. The encoded protein is CASSPPRGPPSISGYTF.

The rearrangement uses TRBV20-1 and TRBJ2-3; D assignment may be TRBD1 or TRBD2 (6 bases each). Germline lookup yields CDR1 DFQATT and CDR2 SNEGSKA (reference sequence). The CDR3 totals 11 residues. CDR3: CGGQTTDTQYF. In DNA form, the CDR3 reads TGCGGGGGGCAAACCACAGATACGCAGTATTTT.

The chain combines TRBV28 with TRBJ1-2, with D perhaps TRBD1 (5 bases). Trimming took 7 bases from V and 9 from J, leaving 15 bases between them. Germline values: CDR1 MDHEN, CDR2 SYDVKM. The CDR3 is 12 amino acids. The CDR3 loop is CASKPRVESYTF. For the CDR3, the DNA is TGTGCCAGCAAACCCAGGGTCGAGAGCTACACCTTC.

The J gene is TRBJ1-5, the V gene TRBV29-1; D perhaps matches TRBD1 (5 bases). This CDR3 comprises 12 residues. V was clipped by 7 bases and J by 7 bases, with 14 bases between them. CDR1 is SQVTM, CDR2 ANQGSEA, per germline. This CDR3 reads CSAGTWGQPQHF. The DNA of the CDR3 is TGCAGCGCAGGGACTTGGGGGCAGCCCCAGCATTTT.

V is TRBV7-8 and J is TRBJ2-7; 7 bases agree with TRBD2. The CDR3 contains 15 residues. The V and J ends lost 5 bases and 2 bases, in that order; junction bases with no gene match: 9. In germline, CDR1 is SGHVS, CDR2 FQNEAQ. The CDR3 spells CASSVREGKAYEQYF. The CDR3 nucleotides read TGTGCCAGCAGCGTGAGGGAGGGCAAGGCCTACGAGCAGTACTTC.